A selection of T cell receptor beta chains follows, all from one sample in a study of blood T cell repertoires in COVID-19. Generated by immunoSEQ multiplex PCR, the TCRdb table keeps only in-frame clones and is missing some. The sample has about 330,000 clones, 92% seen once. Sequencing input: PBMCs or T cells enriched from blood (not recorded which). Receptor source: a woman in her thirties who had recovered from COVID-19. The CDR3 runs from the conserved cysteine through the conserved F or W. A D gene is named only where the DNA matches it firmly.

d_call v_call cdr3_aa
NA TRBV29-1 CSVTGIGTEAFF
TRBD1 TRBV7-8 CASRISGQGGSPLHF
TRBD1 TRBV9 CASTLTGAHEKLFF
TRBD1 TRBV5-4 CASSAGTGTQPQHF
NA TRBV3-1/TRBV3-2 CASSPLDRGGQFF
TRBD2 TRBV4-2 CASSQEWGGSPYEQYF
TRBD1 TRBV30 CAWSARTGAYSPLHF
NA TRBV5-8 CASSYRVADTQYF
NA TRBV6-5 CASSSWRGRDEQYF
NA TRBV7-2 CASSLAGLNTEAFF
NA TRBV7-2 CASSLGGGGASNTEAFF
NA TRBV11-2 CASSYRGGATGNTIYF
NA TRBV6-5 CASGQRNSPLHF
NA TRBV28 CASSFSSIEAFF
NA TRBV7-6 CASSFWDSTPYEQYF
TRBD2 TRBV7-9 CASTLAGGTGELFF
TRBD2 TRBV18 CASSPAGTSGFDEQFF